This TCR beta chain originates from a study of shared clonotypes between healthy human individuals. Findings of the study overall: Donors were few, which limited the genetic and exposure-history diversity represented.

In the case of this clone: As yet, its antigen is unknown.

Genomic DNA per cell subset filled all wells of several immunoSEQ plates. Generated by immunoSEQ multiplex PCR, the TCRdb table keeps only in-frame clones and is missing some. The table shows about a million clones, with roughly 80% occurring only once. Trimming pared 0 bases from V and 0 bases from J, leaving 24 bases between. CDR1 is MNHNS, CDR2 SASEGT, per germline. This CDR3 has 21 amino acids. Sequenced: memory CD4+ T cells from PBMCs. The sample's subset: CD45RA-negative fraction. This clonotype originated in a young man in good health. Some clones in this sample may be carry-over from other donors' samples. V gene TRBV6-1 combines with J gene TRBJ1-5; tentatively, D is TRBD1 (6 bases). CDR3 sequence: CASSEAWGAELYLLSNQPQHF. CDR3 nucleotide sequence: TGTGCCAGCAGTGAAGCCTGGGGGGCGGAATTATATCTTCTTAGCAATCAGCCCCAGCATTTT.